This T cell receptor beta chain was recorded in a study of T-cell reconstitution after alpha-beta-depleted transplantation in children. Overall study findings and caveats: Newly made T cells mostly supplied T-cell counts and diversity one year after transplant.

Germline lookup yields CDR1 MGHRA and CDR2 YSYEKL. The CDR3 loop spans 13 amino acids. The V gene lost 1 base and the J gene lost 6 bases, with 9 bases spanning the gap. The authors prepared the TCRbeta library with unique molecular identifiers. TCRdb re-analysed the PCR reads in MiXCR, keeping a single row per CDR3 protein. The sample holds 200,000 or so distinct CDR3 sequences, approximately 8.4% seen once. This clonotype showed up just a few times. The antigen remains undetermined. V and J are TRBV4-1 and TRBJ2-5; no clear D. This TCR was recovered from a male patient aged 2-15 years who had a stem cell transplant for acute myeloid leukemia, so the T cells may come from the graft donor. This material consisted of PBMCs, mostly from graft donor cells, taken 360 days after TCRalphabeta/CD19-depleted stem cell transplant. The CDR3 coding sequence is TGCGCCAGCAGCCAAGCTGCCACCCAGACCCAGTACTTC. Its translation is CASSQAATQTQYF.